This T cell receptor beta chain was found in a study of T cells in Graves' hyperthyroidism and ophthalmopathy. Study-wide background: Upon initial diagnosis and before any treatment, peripheral blood was collected.

The sample holds many counts of this clonotype. Its specificity is not known. Hyperthyroidism was newly diagnosed in patients aged 18 to 65 (duration under 2 months). Any patient presenting with uncontrolled infection, other autoimmune disease, pregnancy or lactation was left out. Study findings and constraints: Ophthalmopathy was identified by the model a median about 6 months ahead of onset.

From RNA transcripts, TCR beta CDR3 regions were amplified. When the TCR CDR3 underwent first-round RT-PCR, the HTBI primer set was used. A single record per CDR3 protein comes from TCRdb applying MiXCR to the multiplex PCR reads. Among about 840,000 distinct CDR3 sequences listed, 35% to 40% were seen once. This CDR3 has 14 residues. Looked up from germline, CDR1 is LNHNV and CDR2 is YYDKDF (reference sequence). Trimming cost V 1 base and J 7 bases, with 13 bases left between them. Sequenced material: blood. The V and J genes are TRBV15 and TRBJ1-2, with a weak D call TRBD1 (5 bases). This TCR derives from a man aged 18 to 29 with Graves' hyperthyroidism. This CDR3 is CATSRVGLRGGYTF. As DNA, the CDR3 is TGTGCCACCAGCAGAGTTGGCCTTAGGGGTGGCTACACCTTC.